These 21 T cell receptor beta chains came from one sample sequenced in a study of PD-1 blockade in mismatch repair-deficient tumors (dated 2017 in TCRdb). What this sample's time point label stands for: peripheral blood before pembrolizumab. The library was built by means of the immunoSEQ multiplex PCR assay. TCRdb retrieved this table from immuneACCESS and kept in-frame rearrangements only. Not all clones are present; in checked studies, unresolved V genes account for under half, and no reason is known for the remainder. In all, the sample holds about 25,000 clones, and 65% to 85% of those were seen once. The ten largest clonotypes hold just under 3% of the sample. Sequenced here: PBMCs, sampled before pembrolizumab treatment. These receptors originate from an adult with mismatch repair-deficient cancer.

CDR3 protein: CASSLATSGRVYEQYF. The CDR3 bases are TGCGCCAGCAGCTTGGCTACTAGCGGTAGGGTGTACGAGCAGTACTTC. The chain carries TRBV5-1 and TRBJ2-7; 8 nucleotides align to TRBD2. The CDR3 runs to 16 residues. In germline, CDR1 is SGHRS, CDR2 YFSETQ. With V trimmed by 0 bases and J by 4 bases, 9 bases remained unmatched.

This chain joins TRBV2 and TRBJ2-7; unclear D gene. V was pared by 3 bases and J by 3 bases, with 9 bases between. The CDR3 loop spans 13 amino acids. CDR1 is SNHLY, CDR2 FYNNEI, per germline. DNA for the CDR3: TGTGCCAGCAGTGATTATAGTAGCTACGAGCAGTACTTC. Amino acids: CASSDYSSYEQYF.

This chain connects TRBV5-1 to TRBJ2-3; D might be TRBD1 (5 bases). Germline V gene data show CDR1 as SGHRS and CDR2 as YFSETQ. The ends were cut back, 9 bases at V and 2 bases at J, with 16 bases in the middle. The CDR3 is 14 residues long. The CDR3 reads CATARGLPTDTQYF. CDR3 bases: TGCGCCACCGCAAGGGGTCTCCCCACAGATACGCAGTATTTT. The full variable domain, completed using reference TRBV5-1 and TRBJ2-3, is KAGVTQTPRYLIKTRGQQVTLSCSPISGHRSVSWYQQTPGQGLQFLFEYFSETQRNKGNFPGRFSGRQFSNSRSEMNVSTLELGDSALYLCATARGLPTDTQYFGPGTRLTVL.

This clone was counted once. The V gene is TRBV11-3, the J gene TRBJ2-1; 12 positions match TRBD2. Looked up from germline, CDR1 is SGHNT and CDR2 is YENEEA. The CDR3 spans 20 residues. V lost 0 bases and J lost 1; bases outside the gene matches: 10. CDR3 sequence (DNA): TGTGCCAGCAGCTTAGAGGGTGGACTAGCGGGAATCGTATCCTACAATGAGCAGTTCTTC. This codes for CASSLEGGLAGIVSYNEQFF.

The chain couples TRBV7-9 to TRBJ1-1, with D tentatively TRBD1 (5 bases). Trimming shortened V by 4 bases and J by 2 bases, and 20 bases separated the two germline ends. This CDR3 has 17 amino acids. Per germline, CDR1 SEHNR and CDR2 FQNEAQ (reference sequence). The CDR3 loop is CASSWDGGWGQNTEAFF. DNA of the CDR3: TGTGCCAGCAGCTGGGACGGGGGGTGGGGCCAAAACACTGAAGCTTTCTTT.

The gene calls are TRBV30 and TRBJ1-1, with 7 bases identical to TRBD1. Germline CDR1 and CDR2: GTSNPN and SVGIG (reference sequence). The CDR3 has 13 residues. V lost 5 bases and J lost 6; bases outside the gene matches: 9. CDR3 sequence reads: CAWVGQSGAEAFF. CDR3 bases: TGTGCCTGGGTGGGACAGTCTGGGGCTGAAGCTTTCTTT.

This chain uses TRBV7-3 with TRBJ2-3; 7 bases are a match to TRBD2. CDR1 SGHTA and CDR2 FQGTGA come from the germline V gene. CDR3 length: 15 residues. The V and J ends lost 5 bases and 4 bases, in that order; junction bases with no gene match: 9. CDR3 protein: CASSLMAGAADTQYF. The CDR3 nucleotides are TGTGCCAGCAGCCTAATGGCGGGAGCGGCAGATACGCAGTATTTT.

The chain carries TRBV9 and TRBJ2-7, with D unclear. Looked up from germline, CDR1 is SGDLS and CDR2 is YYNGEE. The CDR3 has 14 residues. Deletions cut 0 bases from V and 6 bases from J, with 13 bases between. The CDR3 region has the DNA TGTGCCAGCAGCGTAGATCCAGCGAGACCCGAGCAGTACTTC. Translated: CASSVDPARPEQYF.

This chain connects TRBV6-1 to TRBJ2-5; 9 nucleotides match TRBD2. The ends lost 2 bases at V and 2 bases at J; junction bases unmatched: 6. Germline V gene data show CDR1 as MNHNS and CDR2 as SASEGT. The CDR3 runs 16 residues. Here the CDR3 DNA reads TGTGCCAGCAGTGAACGGGGACTAGCTTATCAAGAGACCCAGTACTTC. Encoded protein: CASSERGLAYQETQYF.

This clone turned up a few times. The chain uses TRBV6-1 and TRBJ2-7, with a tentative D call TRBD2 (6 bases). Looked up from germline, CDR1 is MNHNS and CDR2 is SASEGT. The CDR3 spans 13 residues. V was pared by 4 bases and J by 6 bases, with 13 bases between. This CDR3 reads CASSGGVYSEQYF. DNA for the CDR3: TGTGCCAGCAGTGGGGGGGTCTACAGCGAGCAGTACTTC.

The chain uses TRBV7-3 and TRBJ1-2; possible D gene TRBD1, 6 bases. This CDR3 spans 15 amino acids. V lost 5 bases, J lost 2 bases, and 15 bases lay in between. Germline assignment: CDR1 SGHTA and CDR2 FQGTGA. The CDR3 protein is CASSHYRAGNYGYTF. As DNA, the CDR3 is TGTGCCAGCAGCCATTACAGGGCAGGGAACTATGGCTACACCTTC.

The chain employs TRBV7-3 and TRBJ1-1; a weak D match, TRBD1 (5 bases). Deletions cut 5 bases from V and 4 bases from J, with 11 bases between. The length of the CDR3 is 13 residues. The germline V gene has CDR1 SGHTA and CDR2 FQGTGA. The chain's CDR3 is CASSPRGGTEAFF. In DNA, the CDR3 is TGTGCCAGCAGCCCCCGCGGGGGCACTGAAGCTTTCTTT. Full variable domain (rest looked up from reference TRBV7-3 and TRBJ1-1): GAGVSQTPSNKVTEKGKYVELRCDPISGHTALYWYRQSLGQGPEFLIYFQGTGAADDSGLPNDRFFAVRPEGSVSTLKIQRTERGDSAVYLCASSPRGGTEAFFGQGTRLTVV.

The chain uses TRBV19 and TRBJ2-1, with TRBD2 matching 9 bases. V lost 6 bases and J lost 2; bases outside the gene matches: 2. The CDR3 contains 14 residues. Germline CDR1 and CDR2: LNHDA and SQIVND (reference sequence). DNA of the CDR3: TGTGCCAGTAGCGGCGGGAGGGCCTACAATGAGCAGTTCTTC. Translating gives CASSGGRAYNEQFF.

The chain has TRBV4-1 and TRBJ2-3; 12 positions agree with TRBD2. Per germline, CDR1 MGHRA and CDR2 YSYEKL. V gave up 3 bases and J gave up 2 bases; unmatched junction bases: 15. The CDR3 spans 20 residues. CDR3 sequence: CASSQIPSGLAGLITDTQYF. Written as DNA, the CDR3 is TGCGCCAGCAGCCAGATCCCGTCGGGACTAGCGGGCCTAATCACAGATACGCAGTATTTT.

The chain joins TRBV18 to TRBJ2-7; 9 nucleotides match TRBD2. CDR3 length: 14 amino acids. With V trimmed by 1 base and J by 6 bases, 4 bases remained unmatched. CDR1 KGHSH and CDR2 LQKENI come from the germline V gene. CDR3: CASSPLSGSSEQYF. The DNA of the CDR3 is TGTGCCAGCTCACCACTTAGCGGGAGTTCCGAGCAGTACTTC.

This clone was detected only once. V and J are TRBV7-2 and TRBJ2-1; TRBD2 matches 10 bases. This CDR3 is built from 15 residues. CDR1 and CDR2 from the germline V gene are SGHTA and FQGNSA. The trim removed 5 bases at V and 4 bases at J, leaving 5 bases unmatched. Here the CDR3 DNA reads TGTGCCAGCAGCCCAACTAGCGGGATTTACAATGAGCAGTTCTTC. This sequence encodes CASSPTSGIYNEQFF. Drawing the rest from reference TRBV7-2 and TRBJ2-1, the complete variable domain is GAGVSQSPSNKVTEKGKDVELRCDPISGHTALYWYRQSLGQGLEFLIYFQGNSAPDKSGLPSDRFSAERTGGSVSTLTIQRTQQEDSAVYLCASSPTSGIYNEQFFGPGTRLTVL.

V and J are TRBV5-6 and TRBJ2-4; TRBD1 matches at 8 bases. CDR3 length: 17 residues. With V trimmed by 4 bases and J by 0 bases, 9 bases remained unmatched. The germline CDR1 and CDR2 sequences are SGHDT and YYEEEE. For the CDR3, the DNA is TGTGCCAGCAGCCCAAGCTGGACAGGGATAGCCAAAAACATTCAGTACTTC. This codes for CASSPSWTGIAKNIQYF. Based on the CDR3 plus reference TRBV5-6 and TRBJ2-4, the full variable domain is DAGVTQSPTHLIKTRGQQVTLRCSPKSGHDTVSWYQQALGQGPQFIFQYYEEEERQRGNFPDRFSGHQFPNYSSELNVNALLLGDSALYLCASSPSWTGIAKNIQYFGAGTRLSVL.

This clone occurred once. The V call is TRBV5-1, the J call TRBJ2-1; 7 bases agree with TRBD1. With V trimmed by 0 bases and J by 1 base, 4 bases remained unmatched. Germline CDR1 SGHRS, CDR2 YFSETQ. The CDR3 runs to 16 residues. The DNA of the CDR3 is TGCGCCAGCAGCTTGGTGGTGACAGGGTCCTACAATGAGCAGTTCTTC. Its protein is CASSLVVTGSYNEQFF.

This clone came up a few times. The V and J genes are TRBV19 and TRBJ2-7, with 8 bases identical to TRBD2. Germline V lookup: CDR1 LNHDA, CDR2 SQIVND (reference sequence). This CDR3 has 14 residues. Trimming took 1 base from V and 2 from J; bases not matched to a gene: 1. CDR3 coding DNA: TGTGCCAGTAGTATAGCGGGAGGGCCCTACGAGCAGTACTTC. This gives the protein CASSIAGGPYEQYF.

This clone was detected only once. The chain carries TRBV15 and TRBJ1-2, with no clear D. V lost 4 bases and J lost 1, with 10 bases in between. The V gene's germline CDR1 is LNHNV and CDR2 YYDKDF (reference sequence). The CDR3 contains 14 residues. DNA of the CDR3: TGTGCCACCAGCACCCCCCAGGTTAACTATGGCTACACCTTC. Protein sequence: CATSTPQVNYGYTF.

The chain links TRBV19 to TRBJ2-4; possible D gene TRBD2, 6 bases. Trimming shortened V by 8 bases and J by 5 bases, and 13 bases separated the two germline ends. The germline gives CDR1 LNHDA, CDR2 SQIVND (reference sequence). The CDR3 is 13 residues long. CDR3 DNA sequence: TGTGCCAGTGGGAGCGGGTCCCAAAACATTCAGTACTTC. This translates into CASGSGSQNIQYF.